This T cell receptor (beta chain) emerged from a study of CD8 T cells in ankylosing spondylitis. Study-wide results and caveats: Some of the motif variants had earlier been found in reactive arthritis patients' fluid and blood. Clones that were linked to disease were CD8+ and were relatively rare in peripheral blood. Disease-linked clones reportedly concentrated significantly in matched ankylosing spondylitis synovial fluid. There was a TCR beta motif, made of eight highly homologous variants, that appeared characteristic of ankylosing spondylitis blood.

The TCR beta libraries were generated through quantitative 5'-RACE incorporating molecular barcodes. From the 5' RACE reads, TCRdb called clonotypes with MiXCR, one entry per CDR3 protein. The table includes about 540,000 distinct CDR3 sequences, 10% to 15% detected once. V shed 7 bases and J shed 5 bases, with 17 bases lying between them. This CDR3 has 14 amino acids. This clonotype was counted a few times. Its antigen is not identified. The chain is built from TRBV12-3 or TRBV12-4 and TRBJ2-5; D unresolved. The sample was blood, either unsorted or a sorted T cell fraction (not recorded which). The clonotype originates from a male donor with ankylosing spondylitis. CDR3 amino acids: CASTMGGFMETQYF. CDR3 coding DNA: TGTGCCAGCACCATGGGTGGGTTCATGGAGACCCAGTACTTC.